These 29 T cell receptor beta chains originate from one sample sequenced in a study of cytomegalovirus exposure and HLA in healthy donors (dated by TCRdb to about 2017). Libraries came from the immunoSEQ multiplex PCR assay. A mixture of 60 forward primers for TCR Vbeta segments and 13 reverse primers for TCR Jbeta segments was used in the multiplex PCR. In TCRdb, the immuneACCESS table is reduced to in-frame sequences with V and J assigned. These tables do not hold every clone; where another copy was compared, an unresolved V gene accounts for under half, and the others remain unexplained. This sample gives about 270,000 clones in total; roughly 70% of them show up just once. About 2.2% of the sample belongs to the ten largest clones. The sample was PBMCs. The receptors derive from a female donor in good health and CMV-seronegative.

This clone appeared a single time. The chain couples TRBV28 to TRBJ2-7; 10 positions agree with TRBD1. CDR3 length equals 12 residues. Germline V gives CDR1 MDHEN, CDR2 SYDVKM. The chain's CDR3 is CASSSSGQGKEV. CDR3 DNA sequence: TGTGCCAGCAGTTCGTCGGGACAGGGGAAAGAGGTC.

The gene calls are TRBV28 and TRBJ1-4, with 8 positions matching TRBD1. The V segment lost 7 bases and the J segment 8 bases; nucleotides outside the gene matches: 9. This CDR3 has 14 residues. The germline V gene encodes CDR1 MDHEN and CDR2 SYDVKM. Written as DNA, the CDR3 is TGTGCCAGCAAGCCCGGGACAGGTGGCGAAAAACTGTTTTTT. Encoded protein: CASKPGTGGEKLFF.

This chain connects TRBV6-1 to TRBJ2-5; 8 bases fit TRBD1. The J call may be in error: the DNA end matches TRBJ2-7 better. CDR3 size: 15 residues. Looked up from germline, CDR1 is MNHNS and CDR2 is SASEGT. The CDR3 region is CASRDLGQAMDEQYF. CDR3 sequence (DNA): TGTGCCAGCAGGGACCTGGGACAGGCTATGGACGAGCAGTACTTC.

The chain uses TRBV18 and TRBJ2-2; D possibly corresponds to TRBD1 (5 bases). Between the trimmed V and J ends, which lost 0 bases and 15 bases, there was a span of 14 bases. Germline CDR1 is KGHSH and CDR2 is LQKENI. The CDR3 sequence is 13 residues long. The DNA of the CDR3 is TGTGCCAGCTCACCACCGACAGTGGGGATGATGTTTTTT. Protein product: CASSPPTVGMMFF.

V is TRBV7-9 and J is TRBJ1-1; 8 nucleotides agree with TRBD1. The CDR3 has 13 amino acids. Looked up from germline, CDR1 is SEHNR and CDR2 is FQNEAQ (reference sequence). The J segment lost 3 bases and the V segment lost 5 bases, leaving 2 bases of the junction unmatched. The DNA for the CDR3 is TGTGCCAGCAGCACACAGGGGGACACTGAAGCTTTCTTT. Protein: CASSTQGDTEAFF.

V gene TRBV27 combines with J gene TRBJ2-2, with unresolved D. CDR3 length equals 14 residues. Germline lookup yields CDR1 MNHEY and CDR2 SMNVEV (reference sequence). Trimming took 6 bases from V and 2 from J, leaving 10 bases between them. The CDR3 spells CASSPGINTGELFF. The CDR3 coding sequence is TGTGCCAGCAGCCCGGGTATCAACACCGGGGAGCTGTTTTTT.

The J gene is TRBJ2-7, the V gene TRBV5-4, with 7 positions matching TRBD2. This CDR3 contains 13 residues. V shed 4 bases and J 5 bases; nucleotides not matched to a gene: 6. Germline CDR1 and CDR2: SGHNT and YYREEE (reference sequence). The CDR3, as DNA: TGTGCCAGCAGCGAAATGGGAGGGGACGAGCAGTACTTC. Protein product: CASSEMGGDEQYF.

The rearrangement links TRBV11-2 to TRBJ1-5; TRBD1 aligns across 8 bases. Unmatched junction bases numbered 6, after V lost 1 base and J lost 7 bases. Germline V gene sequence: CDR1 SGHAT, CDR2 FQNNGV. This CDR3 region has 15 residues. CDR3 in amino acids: CASSLVPGGGQPQHF. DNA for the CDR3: TGTGCCAGCAGCTTAGTTCCAGGGGGCGGGCAGCCCCAGCATTTT.

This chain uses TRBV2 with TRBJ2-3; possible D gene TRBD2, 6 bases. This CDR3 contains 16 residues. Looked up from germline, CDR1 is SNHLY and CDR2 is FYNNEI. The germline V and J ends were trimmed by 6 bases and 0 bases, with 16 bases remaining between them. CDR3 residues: CASSAGLGTSTDTQYF. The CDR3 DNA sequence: TGTGCCAGCAGCGCGGGTCTCGGGACTAGCACAGATACGCAGTATTTT.

The CDR3 spells CSTKKEVQFF. CDR3 nucleotide sequence: TGTTCCACCAAAAAAGAGGTGCAGTTCTTC. The chain uses TRBV7-9 and TRBJ2-1; D remains ambiguous. The CDR3 is 10 amino acids. CDR1 and CDR2 (germline): SEHNR, FQNEAQ (reference sequence).

CDR3 in amino acids: CASSLKGLADNEQFF. The CDR3 DNA reads as TGTGCCAGCAGTTTAAAGGGACTAGCCGACAATGAGCAGTTCTTC. The chain has TRBV28 and TRBJ2-1; 9 bases fit TRBD2. Germline lookup yields CDR1 MDHEN and CDR2 SYDVKM. J gave up 5 bases and V 2 bases, and 4 bases lay outside the gene matches. The CDR3 totals 15 residues.

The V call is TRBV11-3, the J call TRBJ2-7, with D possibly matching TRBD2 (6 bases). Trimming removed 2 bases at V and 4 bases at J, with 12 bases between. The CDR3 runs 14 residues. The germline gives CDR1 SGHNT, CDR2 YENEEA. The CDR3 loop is CASSLTGTAYEQYF. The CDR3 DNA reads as TGTGCCAGCAGCTTAACCGGGACTGCATACGAGCAGTACTTC.

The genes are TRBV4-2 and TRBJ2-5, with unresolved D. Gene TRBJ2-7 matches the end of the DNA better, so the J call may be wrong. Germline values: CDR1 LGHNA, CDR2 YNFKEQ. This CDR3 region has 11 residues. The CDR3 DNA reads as TGTGCCAGCAGCCAAGAGAACGAGCAGTACTTC. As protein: CASSQENEQYF.

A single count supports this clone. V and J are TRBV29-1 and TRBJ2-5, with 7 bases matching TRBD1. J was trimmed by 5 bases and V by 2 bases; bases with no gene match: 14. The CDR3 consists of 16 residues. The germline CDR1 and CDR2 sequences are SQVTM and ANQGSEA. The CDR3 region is CSVEFGIGGPGETQYF. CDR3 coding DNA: TGCAGCGTTGAATTCGGGATAGGGGGCCCCGGGGAGACCCAGTACTTC.

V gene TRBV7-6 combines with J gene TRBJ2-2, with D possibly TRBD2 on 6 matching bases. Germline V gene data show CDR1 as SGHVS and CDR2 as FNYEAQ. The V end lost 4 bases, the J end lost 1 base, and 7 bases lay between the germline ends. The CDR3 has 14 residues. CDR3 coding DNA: TGTGCCAGCAGCTGGCGGGGGAACACCGGGGAGCTGTTTTTT. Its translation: CASSWRGNTGELFF.

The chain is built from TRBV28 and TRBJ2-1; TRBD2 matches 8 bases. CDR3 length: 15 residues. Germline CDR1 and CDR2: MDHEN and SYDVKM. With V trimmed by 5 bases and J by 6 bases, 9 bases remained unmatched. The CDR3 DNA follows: TGTGCCAGCAGTAAAGCCGGGACTAGTGGCAATGAGCAGTTCTTC. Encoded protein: CASSKAGTSGNEQFF. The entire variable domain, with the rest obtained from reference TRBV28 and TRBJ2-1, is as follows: DVKVTQSSRYLVKRTGEKVFLECVQDMDHENMFWYRQDPGLGLRLIYFSYDVKMKEKGDIPEGYSVSREKKERFSLILESASTNQTSMYLCASSKAGTSGNEQFFGPGTRLTVL.

The chain's CDR3 is CATSRDFQGAHYGYTF. The DNA for the CDR3 is TGTGCCACCAGCAGAGACTTTCAGGGGGCCCACTATGGCTACACCTTC. The chain employs TRBV15 and TRBJ1-2, with 8 nucleotides matching TRBD1. V dropped 0 bases and J dropped 3; count of bases not matched to a gene: 6. This CDR3 has 16 residues. Germline CDR1 reads LNHNV; CDR2 reads YYDKDF (reference sequence).

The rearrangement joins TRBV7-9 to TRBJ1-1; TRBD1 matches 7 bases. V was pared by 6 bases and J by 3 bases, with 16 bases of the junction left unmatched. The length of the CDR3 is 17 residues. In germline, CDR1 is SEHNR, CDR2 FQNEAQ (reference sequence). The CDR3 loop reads CASSPRGRGVMDTEAFF. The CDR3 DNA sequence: TGTGCCAGCAGTCCAAGGGGGCGGGGGGTCATGGACACTGAAGCTTTCTTT.

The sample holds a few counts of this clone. CDR3 in amino acids: CASSLVRGSYNEQFF. CDR3 coding DNA: TGTGCCAGCAGCTTAGTTCGAGGCTCCTACAATGAGCAGTTCTTC. This chain connects TRBV7-2 to TRBJ2-1; no firm D call. Germline CDR1 reads SGHTA; CDR2 reads FQGNSA. V gave up 1 base and J gave up 0 bases, with 7 bases separating them. The CDR3 contains 15 residues.

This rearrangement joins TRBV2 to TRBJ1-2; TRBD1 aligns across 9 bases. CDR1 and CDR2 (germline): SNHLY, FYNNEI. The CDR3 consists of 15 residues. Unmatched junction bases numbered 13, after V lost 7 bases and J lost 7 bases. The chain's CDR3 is CASKRTGVVSGGYTF. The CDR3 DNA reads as TGTGCCAGCAAAAGGACAGGGGTTGTTTCAGGTGGCTACACCTTC.

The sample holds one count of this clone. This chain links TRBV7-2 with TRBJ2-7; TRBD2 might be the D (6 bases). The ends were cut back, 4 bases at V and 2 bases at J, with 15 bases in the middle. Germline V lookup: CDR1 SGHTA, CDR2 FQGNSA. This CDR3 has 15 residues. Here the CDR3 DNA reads TGTGCCAGCAGCTCACAAGCGGGCCAACCCTACGAGCAGTACTTC. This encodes CASSSQAGQPYEQYF.

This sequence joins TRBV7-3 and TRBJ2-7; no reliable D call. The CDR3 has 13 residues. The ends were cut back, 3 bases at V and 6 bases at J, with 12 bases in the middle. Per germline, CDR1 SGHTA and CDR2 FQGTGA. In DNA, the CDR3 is TGTGCCAGCAGCTTCTCTCTCGGTGCCGAGCAGTACTTC. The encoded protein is CASSFSLGAEQYF. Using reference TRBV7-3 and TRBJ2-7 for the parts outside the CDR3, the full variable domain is GAGVSQTPSNKVTEKGKYVELRCDPISGHTALYWYRQSLGQGPEFLIYFQGTGAADDSGLPNDRFFAVRPEGSVSTLKIQRTERGDSAVYLCASSFSLGAEQYFGPGTRLTVT.

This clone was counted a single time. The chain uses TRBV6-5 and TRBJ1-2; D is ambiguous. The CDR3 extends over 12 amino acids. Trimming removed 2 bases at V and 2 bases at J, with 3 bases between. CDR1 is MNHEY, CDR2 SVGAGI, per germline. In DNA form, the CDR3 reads TGTGCCAGCAGTTACGGCAACTATGGCTACACCTTC. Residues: CASSYGNYGYTF.

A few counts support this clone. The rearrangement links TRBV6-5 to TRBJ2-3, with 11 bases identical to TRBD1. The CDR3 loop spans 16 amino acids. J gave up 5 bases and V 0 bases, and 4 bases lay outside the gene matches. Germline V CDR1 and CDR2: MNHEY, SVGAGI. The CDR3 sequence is CASSYSHGTGGDTQYF. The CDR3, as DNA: TGTGCCAGCAGTTACTCGCACGGGACAGGGGGAGATACGCAGTATTTT.

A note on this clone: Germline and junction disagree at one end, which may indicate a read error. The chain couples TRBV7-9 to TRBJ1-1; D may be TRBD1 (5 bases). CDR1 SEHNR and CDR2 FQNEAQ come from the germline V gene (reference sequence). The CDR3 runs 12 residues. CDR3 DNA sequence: TGTTCCAGCAGCTCGCAAGGACACGAAGCTTTCTTT. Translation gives CSSSSQGHEAFF.

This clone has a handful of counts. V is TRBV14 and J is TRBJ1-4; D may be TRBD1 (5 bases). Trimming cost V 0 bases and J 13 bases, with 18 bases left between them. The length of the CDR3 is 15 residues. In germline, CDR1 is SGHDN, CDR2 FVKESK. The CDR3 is CASSQEGGTALRLFF. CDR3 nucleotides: TGTGCCAGCAGCCAAGAAGGAGGGACGGCTCTGAGACTGTTTTTT.

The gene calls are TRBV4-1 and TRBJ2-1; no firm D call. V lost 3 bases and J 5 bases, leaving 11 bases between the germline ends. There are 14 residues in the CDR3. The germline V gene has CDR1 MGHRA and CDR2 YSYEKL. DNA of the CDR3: TGCGCCAGCAGCCAGGTCGGCGGTGACAATGAGCAGTTCTTC. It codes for CASSQVGGDNEQFF.

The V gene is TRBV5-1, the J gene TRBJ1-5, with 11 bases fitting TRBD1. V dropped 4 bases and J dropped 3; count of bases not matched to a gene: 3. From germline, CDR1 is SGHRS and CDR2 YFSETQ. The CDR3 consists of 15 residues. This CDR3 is CASSRGQGDNQPQHF. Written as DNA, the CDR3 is TGCGCCAGCAGCAGGGGACAGGGGGACAATCAGCCCCAGCATTTT.

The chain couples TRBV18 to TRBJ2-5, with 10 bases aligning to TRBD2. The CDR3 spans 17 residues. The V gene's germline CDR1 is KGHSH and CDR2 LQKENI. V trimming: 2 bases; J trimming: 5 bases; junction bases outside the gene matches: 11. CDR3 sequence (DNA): TGTGCCAGCTCACCATGGACGCTAGCGGGAGATGGGGAGACCCAGTACTTC. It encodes CASSPWTLAGDGETQYF.